These 13 T cell receptor beta chains came from one sample sequenced in a study of T cell responses to AZD1222 COVID-19 vaccine. TCRdb keeps only in-frame clones here, not all; method: immunoSEQ multiplex PCR. The profile shows about 130,000 clones, approximately 89% of them singletons. The sample here was peripheral blood, taken 28 days after the second AZD1222 dose. All receptors derive from an adult who received the AZD1222 COVID-19 vaccine.

This clone was seen only a few times. The chain uses TRBV7-2 and TRBJ1-1; D call uncertain. V was trimmed by 1 base and J by 3 bases, leaving 9 bases between them. CDR1 is SGHTA, CDR2 FQGNSA, per germline. The CDR3 contains 14 residues. The CDR3 DNA follows: TGTGCCAGCAGCTTAGGTCAGACCTACACTGAAGCTTTCTTT. Its protein is CASSLGQTYTEAFF.

The chain employs TRBV4-1 and TRBJ2-3, with TRBD2 matching 15 bases. The ends lost 2 bases at V and 0 bases at J; junction bases unmatched: 9. Germline loops: CDR1 MGHRA, CDR2 YSYEKL. The CDR3 extends over 20 amino acids. CDR3 DNA sequence: TGCGCCAGCAGCCAACCGGGACTAGCGGGGGGCTCGACTAGCACAGATACGCAGTATTTT. Translating it yields CASSQPGLAGGSTSTDTQYF.

This clone was seen a few times. DNA for the CDR3: TGTGCCAGCAGTTACTTGGGGCGCGAGGAAAAACTGTTTTTT. Amino acid sequence: CASSYLGREEKLFF. The chain couples TRBV5-4 to TRBJ1-4; D possibly corresponds to TRBD1 (5 bases). Germline V CDR1 and CDR2: SGHNT, YYREEE (reference sequence). The CDR3 is 14 residues long. The V and J ends lost 5 bases and 8 bases respectively, with 16 bases between them.

The V gene is TRBV28, the J gene TRBJ1-3; 9 nucleotides agree with TRBD1. From germline, CDR1 is MDHEN and CDR2 SYDVKM. Trimming cost V 5 bases and J 0 bases; bases outside gene matches: 5. This CDR3 is built from 16 residues. The CDR3, as DNA: TGTGCCAGCAGTCCCCAGGGACAGGGCTCTGGAAACACCATATATTTT. Translated: CASSPQGQGSGNTIYF.

The chain carries TRBV18 and TRBJ1-5, with D possibly being TRBD1 (6 bases). Germline V gene lookup returns CDR1 KGHSH and CDR2 LQKENI. The V end was cut by 4 bases, the J end by 1 base, with 17 bases between. The CDR3 spans 17 residues. DNA for the CDR3: TGTGCCAGCTCACAGAGAGGGGTTGGACAGAGCAATCAGCCCCAGCATTTT. This translates into CASSQRGVGQSNQPQHF.

In the case of this clone: An end of the junction differs from the germline gene, which may be a read error. This chain connects TRBV6-4 to TRBJ1-5; D ambiguous. The CDR3 is made up of 13 amino acids. From germline, CDR1 is MRHNA and CDR2 SNTAGT. CDR3 amino acids: CASTPERWRERYF. Here the CDR3 DNA reads TGTGCCAGCACCCCTGAGAGATGGAGGGAGAGGTATTTT.

A few counts support this clone. The chain is built from TRBV19 and TRBJ2-5, with TRBD2 matching over 10 bases. Trimming removed 5 bases from V and 3 bases from J; junction bases left unmatched: 9. CDR1 is LNHDA, CDR2 SQIVND, per germline (reference sequence). CDR3 length: 16 amino acids. This CDR3 reads CASSPLAGVAKETQYF. CDR3 coding DNA: TGTGCCAGTAGTCCGCTAGCGGGGGTCGCCAAAGAGACCCAGTACTTC.

This clone was counted ten times or more. The V call is TRBV1, the J call TRBJ2-5; the tabulated D call, TRBD1, remains unverified against the DNA. TRBV1 is assigned pseudogene status. The CDR3 consists of 16 residues. The CDR3 reads CTSKPAVGAHQETQYF. The CDR3 DNA follows: TGCACCAGCAAGCCGGCAGTTGGGGCCCACCAAGAGACCCAGTACTTC.

This chain joins TRBV3-1 (or the pseudogene TRBV3-2) and TRBJ1-3; D ambiguous. The CDR3 loop spans 14 amino acids. The germline gives CDR1 LGHDT, CDR2 YNNKEL (reference sequence). With 3 bases removed from V and 0 bases from J, the gap between germline ends came to 6 bases. The DNA for the CDR3 is TGTGCCAGCAGCCATGAAAACTCTGGAAACACCATATATTTT. As protein: CASSHENSGNTIYF.

V usage is TRBV11-2 and J usage is TRBJ1-6, with D maybe TRBD1 (6 bases). Germline V gene lookup returns CDR1 SGHAT and CDR2 FQNNGV. This CDR3 is 17 amino acids long. Trimming took off 0 bases at V and 7 bases at J, with 16 bases between the two ends. CDR3 DNA: TGTGCCAGCAGCTTAGATTTGACAGGATGGGGGAATTCACCCCTCCACTTT. This encodes CASSLDLTGWGNSPLHF.

The V call is TRBV3-1 (or the pseudogene TRBV3-2), the J call TRBJ1-1; 7 nucleotides line up with TRBD1. This CDR3 contains 13 residues. Trimming cost V 1 base and J 11 bases; bases outside gene matches: 7. The germline CDR1 and CDR2 sequences are LGHDT and YNNKEL (reference sequence). CDR3 nucleotides: TGTGCCAGCAGCCAAGTGACAGGGCTTTGGGCTTTCTTT. It specifies CASSQVTGLWAFF.

This clone was picked up one time. This chain joins TRBV6-2 or TRBV6-3 and TRBJ2-1; TRBD2 matches 8 bases. V lost 4 bases, J lost 8 bases, and 1 base stayed unmatched. The length of the CDR3 is 12 residues. Germline V lookup: CDR1 MNHEY, CDR2 SVGEGT. The CDR3 region has the DNA TGTGCCAGCAGTTCCGGGGGGGATGAGCAGTTCTTC. It codes for CASSSGGDEQFF.

The rearrangement uses TRBV7-9 and TRBJ1-1, with unresolved D. The CDR3 runs 14 residues. Per germline, CDR1 SEHNR and CDR2 FQNEAQ (reference sequence). The ends were cut back, 1 base at V and 5 bases at J, with 11 bases in the middle. CDR3 sequence (DNA): TGTGCCAGCAGCTTAGATCTCGTTGGGACTGAAGCTTTCTTT. This translates into CASSLDLVGTEAFF.